The T cell receptor (beta chain) under discussion was sequenced for a study of molecular identifiers for immune sequencing clone quantification. General study findings and limits: Spiked TCR RNA from one Jurkat cell reportedly showed up when mixed among one million naive cells. In naive cells, clones above 20 RNA copies held under 1% of molecules, whereas in effector cells they held over 98%.

TCRdb re-called the PCR reads through MiXCR, storing one row per CDR3 protein. Of hundreds of thousands of distinct CDR3 sequences listed, about 25% are singletons. Of note for this clonotype: Antigen unknown.

Libraries of naive CD8 cells were prepared from around 20,000 to 1,000,000 sorted cells using 10%, 30% or 50% RNA. The TCR originated in a human donor in good health. Some libraries in this study had Jurkat cell RNA spiked in. The specimen sequenced was naive CD8+ T cells from blood, with Jurkat cell RNA spiked in. Documented subset: FACS-sorted CD8+CD4-CCR7+CD45RA+ naive T cells.

The CDR3 DNA sequence: TGTGCCAGCAGTTCCGAGGCTCTTTGGGATGAGCAGTTCTTC. Translated: CASSSEALWDEQFF. The chain joins TRBV6-2 or TRBV6-3 to TRBJ2-1; D is ambiguous. There are 14 residues in the CDR3. Per germline, CDR1 MNHEY and CDR2 SVGEGT. V was trimmed by 4 bases and J by 8 bases, leaving 15 bases between them.